The next 31 T cell receptor beta chains were all read from a single sample in a study of cytomegalovirus exposure and HLA in healthy donors. The PCR used 60 Vbeta and 13 Jbeta primers. The assay was immunoSEQ multiplex PCR, and TCRdb's table has in-frame clones only and misses some. The sample has 150,000 or so clones; almost 80% are singletons. The sequenced sample was PBMCs. These receptors were obtained from a middle-aged woman in good health and CMV-seropositive.

V is TRBV5-1 and J is TRBJ2-1; no reliable D call. Trimming removed 3 bases at V and 0 bases at J, with 10 bases between. Germline lookup yields CDR1 SGHRS and CDR2 YFSETQ. The CDR3 covers 15 residues. The CDR3 nucleotides read TGCGCCAGCAGCTCGACACTGAGCTCCTACAATGAGCAGTTCTTC. It translates to CASSSTLSSYNEQFF.

The chain couples TRBV11-2 to TRBJ1-5, with 7 bases fitting TRBD1. The CDR3 contains 13 residues. V trimming: 5 bases; J trimming: 4 bases; junction bases outside the gene matches: 2. CDR1 SGHAT and CDR2 FQNNGV come from the germline V gene. The CDR3 coding sequence is TGTGCCAGCAGCCGGGGACAGAATCAGCCCCAGCATTTT. It encodes CASSRGQNQPQHF.

The gene calls are TRBV30 and TRBJ1-3, with no clear D. The V end was cut by 2 bases, the J end by 4 bases, with 9 bases between. CDR1 is GTSNPN and CDR2 is SVGIG in the germline V gene (reference sequence). The CDR3 covers 13 residues. In DNA form, the CDR3 reads TGTGCCTGGAGTATAGCAACGGGAAACACCATATATTTT. Translation: CAWSIATGNTIYF.

Notes on this clone: At one of its ends the junction is not consistent with the germline gene, which may arise from a read error. The chain carries TRBV7-9 and TRBJ1-1; the D gene is possibly TRBD1 (5 bases). The CDR3 consists of 15 residues. The germline V gene encodes CDR1 SEHNR and CDR2 FQNEAQ (reference sequence). The CDR3: CSSSLEGQGNTEAFF. The CDR3 DNA is TGTTCCAGCAGCTTAGAGGGGCAAGGGAACACTGAAGCTTTCTTT. Complete variable domain (other parts from reference TRBV7-9 and TRBJ1-1): DTGVSQNPRHKITKRGQNVTFRCDPISEHNRLYWYRQTLGQGPEFLTYFQNEAQLEKSRLLSDRFSAERPKGSFSTLEIQRTEQGDSAMYLCSSSLEGQGNTEAFFGQGTRLTVV.

This chain links TRBV7-9 with TRBJ2-2, with D perhaps TRBD2 (7 bases). CDR1 and CDR2 from the germline V gene are SEHNR and FQNEAQ (reference sequence). CDR3 length: 16 residues. Trimming removed 9 bases from V and 0 bases from J, with 17 bases in between. CDR3 DNA: TGTGCCAGTCACTCTCCGGGGGGCACGAACACCGGGGAGCTGTTTTTT. It translates to CASHSPGGTNTGELFF.

The V gene is TRBV30, the J gene TRBJ1-5; D is perhaps TRBD1 (5 bases). The germline V and J ends were trimmed by 3 bases and 3 bases, with 9 bases remaining between them. Germline CDR1 reads GTSNPN; CDR2 reads SVGIG (reference sequence). The CDR3 runs 13 residues. CDR3 nucleotides: TGTGCCTGGAGGGGGGGGGTCAATCAGCCCCAGCATTTT. Encoded protein: CAWRGGVNQPQHF.

This clone was observed a few times. The CDR3 does not close with the conserved phenylalanine or tryptophan, likely indicating a read error. No DNA is shown, since the ends of the CDR3 on it are uncertain; the CDR3 is the one TCRdb lists. The chain uses TRBV10-1 and TRBJ2-7; TRBD2, the table's D call, lacks a check against the DNA. The CDR3 has 9 amino acids, counting both end residues. Germline CDR1 reads WNHNN; CDR2 reads SYGVQD (reference sequence). The CDR3 reads CASSERVGS.

The V gene is TRBV18, the J gene TRBJ2-2; 10 bases are a match to TRBD2. This CDR3 contains 16 residues. J was trimmed by 1 base and V by 3 bases; bases with no gene match: 2. Germline V gene data show CDR1 as KGHSH and CDR2 as LQKENI. The CDR3 DNA reads as TGTGCCAGCTCACCGCGGACTAGCGGGAACACCGGGGAGCTGTTTTTT. As protein: CASSPRTSGNTGELFF.

The rearrangement uses TRBV15 and TRBJ2-2; D uncertain. V lost 0 bases, J lost 8 bases, and 7 bases lay in between. Germline assignment: CDR1 LNHNV and CDR2 YYDKDF (reference sequence). There are 13 residues in the CDR3. The CDR3 protein is CATSRDVSGELFF. DNA for the CDR3: TGTGCCACCAGCAGAGATGTTTCGGGGGAGCTGTTTTTT.

V gene TRBV27 combines with J gene TRBJ1-2; 8 nucleotides line up with TRBD1. The CDR3 length is 15 residues. In germline, CDR1 is MNHEY, CDR2 SMNVEV (reference sequence). J lost 2 bases, V lost 6 bases, and 8 bases had no gene match. DNA for the CDR3: TGTGCCAGCAGCCCCGACAGGGGTGCGAACTATGGCTACACCTTC. Encoded protein: CASSPDRGANYGYTF.

This clone was seen a few times. In DNA, the CDR3 is TGCGCCAGCAGCTTGGACGGGACTAGCGCAAACACCGGGGAGCTGTTTTTT. Protein product: CASSLDGTSANTGELFF. The chain is built from TRBV5-1 and TRBJ2-2; 10 nucleotides match TRBD2. The germline gives CDR1 SGHRS, CDR2 YFSETQ. The CDR3 is made up of 17 amino acids. The trim removed 0 bases at V and 2 bases at J, leaving 4 bases unmatched.

This sequence joins TRBV28 and TRBJ1-5, with D possibly TRBD1 on 5 matching bases. The CDR3 sequence is 15 residues long. Trimming shortened V by 2 bases and J by 0 bases, and 8 bases separated the two germline ends. Germline assignment: CDR1 MDHEN and CDR2 SYDVKM. CDR3 bases: TGTGCCAGCAGTTTAAGGGGACTTAGCAATCAGCCCCAGCATTTT. Amino acid sequence: CASSLRGLSNQPQHF.

CDR3 sequence reads: CASRVGTGATNEKLFF. CDR3 DNA sequence: TGTGCCAGCAGGGTCGGGACAGGAGCTACTAATGAAAAACTGTTTTTT. The chain links TRBV2 to TRBJ1-4; 8 bases are shared with TRBD1. Germline trimming cut 6 bases from V and 2 bases from J; bases unmatched to any gene: 8. The CDR3 has 16 amino acids. CDR1 and CDR2 (germline): SNHLY, FYNNEI.

The genes are TRBV6-6 and TRBJ1-2; 7 nucleotides align to TRBD1. With V trimmed by 5 bases and J by 8 bases, 5 bases remained unmatched. This CDR3 has 12 residues. The V gene's germline CDR1 is MNHNY and CDR2 SVGAGI (reference sequence). CDR3 in DNA: TGTGCCAGCAGTACCGGGACAGCCGGCTACACCTTC. It codes for CASSTGTAGYTF.

The rearrangement links TRBV7-9 to TRBJ1-2; no definite D call. Trimming removed 1 base from V and 4 bases from J, with 10 bases in between. CDR1 is SEHNR and CDR2 is FQNEAQ in the germline V gene (reference sequence). The CDR3 runs to 14 residues. The CDR3 reads CASSLERLSYGYTF. CDR3 coding DNA: TGTGCCAGCAGCTTAGAGAGGCTATCCTATGGCTACACCTTC.

Only one count was recorded for this clone. The chain has TRBV5-1 and TRBJ2-3; 7 bases line up with TRBD2. The CDR3 loop spans 15 amino acids. Trimming at V came to 3 bases and at J to 5 bases, leaving 9 bases not matched to a gene. From germline, CDR1 is SGHRS and CDR2 YFSETQ. The CDR3 nucleotides are TGCGCCAGCAGCTCCACTAGCGCGCGCGGAGATACGCAGTATTTT. This codes for CASSSTSARGDTQYF.

The CDR3 coding sequence is TGCGCCAGCAGCCTCCCAGGCTCTTCTAACTATGGCTACACCTTC. It yields the protein CASSLPGSSNYGYTF. The chain uses TRBV4-1 and TRBJ1-2, with D unresolved. Germline loops: CDR1 MGHRA, CDR2 YSYEKL. The CDR3 has 15 residues. V lost 4 bases and J 0 bases, leaving 12 bases between the germline ends.

This chain uses TRBV6-1 with TRBJ2-6; possible D gene TRBD1, 6 bases. Trimming removed 5 bases from V and 0 bases from J, with 8 bases in between. Germline CDR1 reads MNHNS; CDR2 reads SASEGT. The CDR3 runs to 15 residues. Here the CDR3 reads CASSTGYSGANVLTF. In nucleotides, the CDR3 is TGTGCCAGCAGTACAGGGTACTCTGGGGCCAACGTCCTGACTTTC.

J is TRBJ1-3 and V is TRBV6-5, with a weak D call TRBD1 (6 bases). The CDR3 extends over 15 amino acids. Germline CDR1 reads MNHEY; CDR2 reads SVGAGI. V lost 0 bases and J lost 2, with 8 bases in between. In nucleotides, the CDR3 is TGTGCCAGCAGTTACTCGGGGGGGCCTGGAAACACCATATATTTT. Protein: CASSYSGGPGNTIYF.

The chain has TRBV12-5 and TRBJ2-7; no firm D call. There are 14 residues in the CDR3. V shed 6 bases and J shed 6 bases, with 18 bases lying between them. CDR1 is LGHNT, CDR2 FRNRAP, per germline. The CDR3 spells CASGPPISGGEQYF. DNA of the CDR3: TGTGCTAGTGGCCCGCCGATATCCGGTGGCGAGCAGTACTTC.

The chain carries TRBV7-9 and TRBJ1-5; tentative D call: TRBD1 (5 bases). The CDR3 consists of 13 residues. Germline CDR1 and CDR2: SEHNR and FQNEAQ (reference sequence). The V and J ends lost 5 bases and 4 bases respectively, with 9 bases between them. CDR3 region: CASSPQGNQPQHF. The CDR3 DNA is TGTGCCAGCAGCCCCCAGGGAAATCAGCCCCAGCATTTT.

The chain couples TRBV27 to TRBJ1-4, with 7 bases lining up with TRBD1. Looked up from germline, CDR1 is MNHEY and CDR2 is SMNVEV (reference sequence). This CDR3 is 15 amino acids long. The junction had 11 bases not matched to a gene; V was cut back by 5 bases and J by 8 bases. Here the CDR3 DNA reads TGTGCCAGCAGTCCTAACAGGGGTGAAGGCGAAAAACTGTTTTTT. Residues: CASSPNRGEGEKLFF.

This clone was detected once. The rearrangement joins TRBV9 to TRBJ2-7; the match to TRBD2 covers 14 bases. The V segment lost 0 bases and the J segment 5 bases; nucleotides outside the gene matches: 4. The CDR3 runs 16 residues. CDR1 and CDR2 (germline): SGDLS, YYNGEE. This chain's CDR3 is CASSVAGLAGVHEQYF. CDR3 DNA sequence: TGTGCCAGCAGCGTAGCGGGACTAGCGGGGGTGCACGAGCAGTACTTC.

This chain uses TRBV12-5 with TRBJ2-7; the D is unclear. The length of the CDR3 is 12 residues. Looked up from germline, CDR1 is LGHNT and CDR2 is FRNRAP. The V end lost 6 bases, the J end lost 4 bases, and 10 bases lay between the germline ends. Here the CDR3 DNA reads TGTGCTAGTGGCAAACAAGTTTACGAGCAGTACTTC. Protein sequence: CASGKQVYEQYF.

CDR3 sequence reads: CSVPGQGADGYTF. The CDR3 DNA is TGCAGCGTTCCGGGACAGGGGGCGGACGGCTACACCTTC. The rearrangement uses TRBV29-1 and TRBJ1-2, with 12 bases that match TRBD1. The CDR3 spans 13 residues. J lost 8 bases, V lost 5 bases, and 6 bases had no gene match. From germline, CDR1 is SQVTM and CDR2 ANQGSEA. Full variable domain (rest looked up from reference TRBV29-1 and TRBJ1-2): SAVISQKPSRDICQRGTSLTIQCQVDSQVTMMFWYRQQPGQSLTLIATANQGSEATYESGFVIDKFPISRPNLTFSTLTVSNMSPEDSSIYLCSVPGQGADGYTFGSGTRLTVV.

The chain is built from TRBV6-5 and TRBJ2-2; 7 bases line up with TRBD1. The CDR3 contains 15 residues. Germline CDR1 reads MNHEY; CDR2 reads SVGAGI. V lost 5 bases and J lost 5; bases outside the gene matches: 8. CDR3 region: CASSGGQILTGELFF. DNA for the CDR3: TGTGCCAGCAGTGGGGGACAGATCTTGACCGGGGAGCTGTTTTTT.

The sample holds a few counts of this clone. The chain is built from TRBV4-2 and TRBJ1-5, with no clear D. CDR3 length equals 13 residues. In germline, CDR1 is LGHNA, CDR2 YNFKEQ. The germline V and J ends were trimmed by 0 bases and 6 bases, with 6 bases remaining between them. This CDR3 is CASSQDGVQPQHF. For the CDR3, the DNA is TGTGCCAGCAGCCAAGACGGAGTTCAGCCCCAGCATTTT.

The chain links TRBV7-2 to TRBJ2-1; 7 bases are a match to TRBD2. Germline V lookup: CDR1 SGHTA, CDR2 FQGNSA. J lost 7 bases, V lost 0 bases, and 3 bases had no gene match. This CDR3 spans 14 amino acids. CDR3 residues: CASSLALLANEQFF. In DNA, the CDR3 is TGTGCCAGCAGCTTAGCCCTACTAGCGAATGAGCAGTTCTTC.

In DNA form, the CDR3 reads TGTGCCAGCAGGAGGCAGGGGAGCACAGATACGCAGTATTTT. Its translation is CASRRQGSTDTQYF. The chain carries TRBV2 and TRBJ2-3, with a weak D call TRBD1 (6 bases). The CDR3 runs 14 residues. V lost 6 bases to trimming and J lost 0 bases, with 10 bases between them. The germline CDR1 and CDR2 sequences are SNHLY and FYNNEI.

CDR3 bases: TGTGCCAGCAGCTTAGCGCGGCGGGGGGGCACAGATACGCAGTATTTT. This translates into CASSLARRGGTDTQYF. The rearrangement joins TRBV7-9 to TRBJ2-3; 8 nucleotides match TRBD2. The CDR3 has 16 residues. V was clipped by 0 bases and J by 1 base; unmatched bases: 3. CDR1 SEHNR and CDR2 FQNEAQ come from the germline V gene (reference sequence).

The chain recombines TRBV11-2 with TRBJ1-2; no definite D call. The germline gives CDR1 SGHAT, CDR2 FQNNGV. V was cut by 4 bases and J by 2 bases, with 11 bases left in between. This CDR3 is 14 amino acids long. CDR3 sequence (DNA): TGTGCCAGCAGCTCTTGGCCGGGAAACTATGGCTACACCTTC. This translates into CASSSWPGNYGYTF.